This T cell receptor (beta chain) is from a study of shared clonotypes between healthy human individuals. V gave up 4 bases and J gave up 7 bases, with 11 bases separating them. Germline V CDR1 and CDR2: SGDLS, YYNGEE. The CDR3 is made up of 13 amino acids. The protocol was immunoSEQ multiplex PCR, while the TCRdb copy is restricted to in-frame clones and leaves out a portion. The sample contains more than 600,000 clones, 92% of which appear only once. CD45RO negativity and positive selection for CCR7 defined naive CD8 cells, a population that excluded terminally differentiated effector memory CD45RA+ cells.

The clonotype comes from a man aged 25 to 40 in good health. The sample comprised naive CD8+ T cells sorted from blood. The chain carries TRBV9 and TRBJ2-2; possibly TRBD2 for D (5 bases). Written as DNA, the CDR3 is TGTGCCAGCAGCCCCTCTAGCTTCGGGGAGCTGTTTTTT. This sequence encodes CASSPSSFGELFF.